Below are 25 T cell receptor beta chains sequenced from a single sample in a study of early T cells in non-severe SARS-CoV-2 infection. A single record per CDR3 protein comes from TCRdb applying MiXCR to the 5' RACE reads. The sample records roughly 86,000 distinct CDR3 sequences, 5.5% to 7.5% being singletons. The sequenced sample was whole blood. The receptor source for this set is an adult who was a healthcare worker with PCR-confirmed SARS-CoV-2 infection or an uninfected control (not recorded which).

The J gene is TRBJ1-2, the V gene TRBV11-2, with 8 bases lining up with TRBD1. The CDR3 spans 13 residues. The V and J ends lost 8 bases and 5 bases, in that order; junction bases with no gene match: 7. CDR1 and CDR2 (germline): SGHAT, FQNNGV. The CDR3: CASGGRGLYGYTF. DNA for the CDR3: TGTGCCAGCGGTGGCAGGGGGCTGTATGGCTACACCTTC.

This clonotype appeared a few times. The chain is built from TRBV3-1 and TRBJ2-5, with 8 bases fitting TRBD2. CDR3 length: 16 residues. Unmatched junction bases numbered 8, after V lost 1 base and J lost 4 bases. Germline V gene sequence: CDR1 LGHDT, CDR2 YNNKEL (reference sequence). The CDR3: CASSQGLAGIAETQYF. The CDR3 DNA sequence: TGTGCCAGCAGCCAAGGGCTAGCGGGCATAGCAGAGACCCAGTACTTC.

The chain employs TRBV21-1 and TRBJ1-4. TRBV21-1 is assigned pseudogene status. This CDR3 region has 14 residues. CDR3 amino acids: CASSPSPTNEKLFF. The CDR3 DNA reads as TGTGCCAGCAGCCCCAGCCCAACTAATGAAAAACTGTTTTTT.

This clonotype was counted ten times or more. This sequence joins TRBV7-8 and TRBJ2-1, with 11 nucleotides matching TRBD1. The germline CDR1 and CDR2 sequences are SGHVS and FQNEAQ. Trimming at V came to 4 bases and at J to 8 bases, leaving 7 bases not matched to a gene. The CDR3 runs 15 residues. Here the CDR3 reads CASSSGQGARDEQFF. CDR3 coding DNA: TGTGCCAGCAGCTCCGGACAGGGGGCCCGTGATGAGCAGTTCTTC.

Notes on this clonotype: Since a much larger clone is just one base distant, this may be a read error. The rearrangement uses TRBV28 and TRBJ1-5, with 9 bases fitting TRBD1. Trimming removed 5 bases from V and 6 bases from J; junction bases left unmatched: 8. The CDR3 consists of 15 residues. Germline V gene sequence: CDR1 MDHEN, CDR2 SYDVKM. The CDR3 spells CASSTHRGRFQPQHF. As DNA, the CDR3 is TGTGCCAGCAGTACCCACAGGGGGCGATTTCAGCCCCAGCATTTT.

This clonotype occurred many times. The rearrangement uses TRBV29-1 and TRBJ2-7; D gene ambiguous. The CDR3 is made up of 13 amino acids. The ends were cut back, 5 bases at V and 4 bases at J, with 15 bases in the middle. CDR1 and CDR2 from the germline V gene are SQVTM and ANQGSEA. The chain's CDR3 is CSVSLPAAYEQYF. The CDR3 region has the DNA TGCAGCGTTTCCTTGCCTGCGGCGTACGAGCAGTACTTC.

This clonotype turned up a few times. The chain links TRBV5-6 to TRBJ2-2; TRBD1 matches 7 bases. Trimming removed 4 bases from V and 0 bases from J; junction bases left unmatched: 3. The germline gives CDR1 SGHDT, CDR2 YYEEEE. The length of the CDR3 is 15 residues. The CDR3 bases are TGTGCCAGCAGCACTGGGACAGCGAACACCGGGGAGCTGTTTTTT. Its protein is CASSTGTANTGELFF.

This sequence joins TRBV12-3 or TRBV12-4 and TRBJ2-1; 7 nucleotides line up with TRBD2. The CDR3 is 15 residues long. V was clipped by 3 bases and J by 2 bases; unmatched bases: 4. CDR3 bases: TGTGCCAGCAGTTTGGTGGGAGGGGCCTACAATGAGCAGTTCTTC. It yields the protein CASSLVGGAYNEQFF.

At least ten counts were recorded for this clonotype. In nucleotides, the CDR3 is TGTGCCAGCAGCTCCAGACAGATCTCAGTCGACGAGCAGTACTTC. Amino acid sequence: CASSSRQISVDEQYF. The chain is built from TRBV11-2 and TRBJ2-7, with a tentative D call TRBD1 (5 bases). This CDR3 spans 15 amino acids. V gave up 4 bases and J gave up 5 bases, with 18 bases separating them. CDR1 SGHAT and CDR2 FQNNGV come from the germline V gene.

J is TRBJ2-3 and V is TRBV20-1, with unresolved D. V shed 1 base and J shed 0 bases, with 8 bases lying between them. This CDR3 has 14 amino acids. From germline, CDR1 is DFQATT and CDR2 SNEGSKA (reference sequence). CDR3 in amino acids: CSARVKSSTDTQYF. The CDR3 nucleotides are TGCAGTGCTAGAGTAAAGTCGAGCACAGATACGCAGTATTTT.

This clonotype was recorded many times. The rearrangement uses TRBV29-1 and TRBJ2-1, with a tentative D call TRBD2 (6 bases). CDR3 length: 13 residues. Per the germline V gene, CDR1 is SQVTM and CDR2 is ANQGSEA. Trimming took 4 bases from V and 7 from J, leaving 14 bases between them. The CDR3 sequence is CSVGGLRDNEQFF. In DNA, the CDR3 is TGCAGCGTTGGGGGGTTGCGGGATAATGAGCAGTTCTTC.

This clonotype appeared once. This chain uses TRBV7-6 with TRBJ2-5; D perhaps matches TRBD2 (5 bases). Per the germline V gene, CDR1 is SGHVS and CDR2 is FNYEAQ. The CDR3 covers 13 residues. V dropped 5 bases and J dropped 5 bases, with 12 bases sitting between them. The CDR3, as DNA: TGTGCCAGCAGCCACAATCGGAGGGAGACCCAGTACTTC. Protein product: CASSHNRRETQYF.

The chain recombines TRBV2 with TRBJ2-2, with D maybe TRBD1 (6 bases). Per germline, CDR1 SNHLY and CDR2 FYNNEI. The CDR3 is made up of 13 amino acids. V lost 6 bases, J lost 4 bases, and 9 bases lay in between. The CDR3 region is CASSRTVTGELFF. The CDR3 region has the DNA TGTGCCAGCAGCCGGACAGTCACCGGGGAGCTGTTTTTT.

The V gene is TRBV2, the J gene TRBJ1-2; no reliable D call. This CDR3 has 10 amino acids. The germline V and J ends were trimmed by 7 bases and 8 bases, with 8 bases remaining between them. Per the germline V gene, CDR1 is SNHLY and CDR2 is FYNNEI. CDR3: CASNGVGYTF. In DNA, the CDR3 is TGTGCCAGCAACGGGGTCGGCTACACCTTC.

This clonotype was detected ten times or more. CDR3 coding DNA: TGTGCCAGTAGTTTCGGGACTAGCGGGCTCTACGAGCAGTACTTC. It specifies CASSFGTSGLYEQYF. This sequence joins TRBV19 and TRBJ2-7; 12 bases fit TRBD2. Germline CDR1 reads LNHDA; CDR2 reads SQIVND (reference sequence). Germline trimming cut 5 bases from V and 3 bases from J; bases unmatched to any gene: 5. This CDR3 comprises 15 residues. The complete variable domain, with remaining parts taken from reference TRBV19 and TRBJ2-7, reads DGGITQSPKYLFRKEGQNVTLSCEQNLNHDAMYWYRQDPGQGLRLIYYSQIVNDFQKGDIAEGYSVSREKKESFPLTVTSAQKNPTAFYLCASSFGTSGLYEQYFGPGTRLTVT.

This clonotype appeared many times. The CDR3 sequence: CASSYSTFSTEAFF. The CDR3 nucleotides are TGTGCCAGCAGTTACTCGACGTTCAGCACTGAAGCTTTCTTT. The chain carries TRBV6-2 or TRBV6-3 and TRBJ1-1, with no clear D. In germline, CDR1 is MNHEY, CDR2 SVGEGT. V gave up 0 bases and J gave up 4 bases, with 9 bases separating them. The CDR3 is 14 amino acids.

The V and J genes are TRBV7-2 and TRBJ1-6; D gene unclear. CDR1 SGHTA and CDR2 FQGNSA come from the germline V gene. V dropped 2 bases and J dropped 6 bases, with 8 bases sitting between them. The CDR3 loop spans 14 amino acids. CDR3 sequence (DNA): TGTGCCAGCAGCTTAAGAGGGTTTAATTCACCCCTCCACTTT. It is translated as CASSLRGFNSPLHF.

Only a few counts were recorded for this clonotype. V usage is TRBV10-3 and J usage is TRBJ2-7, with 9 bases lining up with TRBD1. This CDR3 is 18 amino acids long. V lost 3 bases to trimming and J lost 1 base; unmatched junction nucleotides: 13. Germline lookup yields CDR1 ENHRY and CDR2 SYGVKD. CDR3 in amino acids: CAISDFLRGTGPSYEQYF. DNA for the CDR3: TGTGCCATCAGTGATTTCCTACGGGGGACAGGGCCATCCTACGAGCAGTACTTC.

In this sample, this clonotype turned up many times. The chain is built from TRBV20-1 and TRBJ2-1; tentative D call: TRBD2 (6 bases). The CDR3 is made up of 14 amino acids. Germline CDR1 reads DFQATT; CDR2 reads SNEGSKA (reference sequence). The V end lost 3 bases, the J end lost 1 base, and 10 bases lay between the germline ends. CDR3 nucleotides: TGCAGTGCTAGGTCCGCGGGATCCTACAATGAGCAGTTCTTC. Translating gives CSARSAGSYNEQFF.

This clonotype was counted between two and nine times. This rearrangement joins TRBV5-1 to TRBJ2-7; TRBD1 matches 8 bases. With V trimmed by 4 bases and J by 2 bases, 5 bases remained unmatched. The germline V gene has CDR1 SGHRS and CDR2 YFSETQ. The CDR3 spans 14 residues. CDR3 residues: CASSETGVAYEQYF. The CDR3 nucleotides read TGCGCCAGCAGCGAGACAGGGGTGGCCTACGAGCAGTACTTC.

This clonotype was picked up many times. The rearrangement joins TRBV7-9 to TRBJ1-1, with a tentative D call TRBD1 (5 bases). This CDR3 has 14 amino acids. The V gene lost 4 bases and the J gene lost 4 bases, with 13 bases spanning the gap. Germline-derived CDR1 and CDR2 are SEHNR and FQNEAQ (reference sequence). In nucleotides, the CDR3 is TGTGCCAGCAGCTCCCAGGGAGGGCTCACTGAAGCTTTCTTT. Translation: CASSSQGGLTEAFF.

This clonotype showed up just a few times. J is TRBJ2-1 and V is TRBV5-4, with 14 bases identical to TRBD2. Looked up from germline, CDR1 is SGHNT and CDR2 is YYREEE (reference sequence). V was pared by 4 bases and J by 8 bases, with 5 bases of the junction left unmatched. The CDR3 spans 15 residues. CDR3 sequence (DNA): TGTGCCAGCAGCACGGGACTAGCGGGAGCTGATGAGCAGTTCTTC. Protein: CASSTGLAGADEQFF.

This clonotype showed up many times. The chain carries TRBV7-8 and TRBJ2-2, with TRBD2 matching 8 bases. The CDR3 totals 16 residues. Germline-derived CDR1 and CDR2 are SGHVS and FQNEAQ. The junction had 7 bases not matched to a gene; V was cut back by 5 bases and J by 2 bases. CDR3 DNA sequence: TGTGCCAGCAGCCCGGCCGGGGGGGCAAACACCGGGGAGCTGTTTTTT. Translation gives CASSPAGGANTGELFF.

The rearrangement links TRBV10-3 to TRBJ1-2; D perhaps matches TRBD1 (6 bases). Trimming removed 2 bases at V and 1 base at J, with 17 bases between. Germline CDR1 ENHRY, CDR2 SYGVKD. This CDR3 spans 17 amino acids. The CDR3 is CAISEPNMDRNNYGYTF. The CDR3 DNA is TGTGCCATCAGTGAGCCAAACATGGACAGAAATAACTATGGCTACACCTTC.

A remark on this clonotype: A clone one base away is much larger, so this may be a read error. This sequence joins TRBV20-1 and TRBJ2-7; the D gene is possibly TRBD1 (6 bases). Germline values: CDR1 DFQATT, CDR2 SNEGSKA (reference sequence). The CDR3 has 14 amino acids. The CDR3 DNA is TGCAGTGCCCCATTCACAGGGAGCTCCTACGAGCAGAACTTC. Amino acid sequence: CSAPFTGSSYEQNF.